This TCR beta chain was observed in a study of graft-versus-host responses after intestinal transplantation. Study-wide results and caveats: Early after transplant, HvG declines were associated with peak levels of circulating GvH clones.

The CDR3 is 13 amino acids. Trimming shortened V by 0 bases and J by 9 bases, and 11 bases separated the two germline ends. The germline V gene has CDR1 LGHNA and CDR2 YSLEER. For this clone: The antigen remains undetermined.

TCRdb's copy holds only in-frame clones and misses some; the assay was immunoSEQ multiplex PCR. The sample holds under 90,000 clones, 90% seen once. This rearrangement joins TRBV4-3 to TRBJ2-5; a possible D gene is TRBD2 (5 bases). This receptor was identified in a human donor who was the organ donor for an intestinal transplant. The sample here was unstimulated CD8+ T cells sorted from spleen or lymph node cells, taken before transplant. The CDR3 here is CASSQDRDRSQYF. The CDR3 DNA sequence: TGCGCCAGCAGCCAAGATCGGGATAGGTCCCAGTACTTC.